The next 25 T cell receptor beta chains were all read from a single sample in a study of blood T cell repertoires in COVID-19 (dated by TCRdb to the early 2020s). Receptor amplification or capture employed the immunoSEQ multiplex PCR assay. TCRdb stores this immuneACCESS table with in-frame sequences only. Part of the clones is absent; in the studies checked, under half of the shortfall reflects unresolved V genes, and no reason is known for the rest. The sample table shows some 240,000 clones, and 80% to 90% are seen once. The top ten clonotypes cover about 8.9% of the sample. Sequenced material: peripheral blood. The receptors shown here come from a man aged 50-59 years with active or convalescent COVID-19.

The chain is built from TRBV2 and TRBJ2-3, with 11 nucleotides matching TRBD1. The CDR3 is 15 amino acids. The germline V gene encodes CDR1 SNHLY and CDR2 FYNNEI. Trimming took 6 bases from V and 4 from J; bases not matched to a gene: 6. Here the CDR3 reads CASRPDRGRADTQYF. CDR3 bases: TGTGCCAGCAGGCCGGACAGGGGGCGGGCAGATACGCAGTATTTT. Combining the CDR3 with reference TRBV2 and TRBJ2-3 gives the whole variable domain EPEVTQTPSHQVTQMGQEVILRCVPISNHLYFYWYRQILGQKVEFLVSFYNNEISEKSEIFDDQFSVERPDGSNFTLKIRSTKLEDSAMYFCASRPDRGRADTQYFGPGTRLTVL.

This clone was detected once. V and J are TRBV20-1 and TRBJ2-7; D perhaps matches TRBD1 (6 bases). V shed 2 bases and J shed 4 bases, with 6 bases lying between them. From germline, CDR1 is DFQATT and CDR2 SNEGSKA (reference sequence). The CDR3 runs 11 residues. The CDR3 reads CSARRGYEQYF. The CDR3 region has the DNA TGCAGTGCTAGAAGGGGGTACGAGCAGTACTTC.

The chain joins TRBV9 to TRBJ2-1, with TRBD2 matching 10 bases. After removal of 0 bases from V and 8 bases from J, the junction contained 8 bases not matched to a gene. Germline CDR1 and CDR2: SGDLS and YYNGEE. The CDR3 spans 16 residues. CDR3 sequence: CASSVGAGGPVDEQFF. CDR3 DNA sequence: TGTGCCAGCAGCGTAGGAGCGGGAGGGCCCGTCGATGAGCAGTTCTTC.

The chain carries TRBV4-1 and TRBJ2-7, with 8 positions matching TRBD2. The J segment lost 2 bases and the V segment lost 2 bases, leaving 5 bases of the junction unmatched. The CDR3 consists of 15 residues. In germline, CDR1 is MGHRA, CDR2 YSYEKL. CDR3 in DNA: TGCGCCAGCAGCCAACTAGGACTAGCTACCTACGAGCAGTACTTC. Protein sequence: CASSQLGLATYEQYF.

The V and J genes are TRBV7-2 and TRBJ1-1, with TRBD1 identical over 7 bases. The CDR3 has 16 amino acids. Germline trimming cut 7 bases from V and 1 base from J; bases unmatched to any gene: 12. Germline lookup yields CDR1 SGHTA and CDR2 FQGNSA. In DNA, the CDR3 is TGTGCCAGCAACTTCGCCCTGGGACAGTCGAACACTGAAGCTTTCTTT. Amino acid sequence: CASNFALGQSNTEAFF.

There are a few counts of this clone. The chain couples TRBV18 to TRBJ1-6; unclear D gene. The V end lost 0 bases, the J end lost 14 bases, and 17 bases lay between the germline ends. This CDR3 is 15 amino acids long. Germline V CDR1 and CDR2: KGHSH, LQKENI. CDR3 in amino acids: CASSPPDTNQRALHF. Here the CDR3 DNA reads TGTGCCAGCTCACCACCTGATACAAATCAACGGGCCCTCCACTTT.

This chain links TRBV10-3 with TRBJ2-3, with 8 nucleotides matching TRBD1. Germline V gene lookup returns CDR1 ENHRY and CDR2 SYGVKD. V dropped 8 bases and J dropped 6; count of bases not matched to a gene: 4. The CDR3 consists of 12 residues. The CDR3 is CAIQGAGDTQYF. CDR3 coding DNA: TGTGCCATCCAGGGGGCCGGTGATACGCAGTATTTT.

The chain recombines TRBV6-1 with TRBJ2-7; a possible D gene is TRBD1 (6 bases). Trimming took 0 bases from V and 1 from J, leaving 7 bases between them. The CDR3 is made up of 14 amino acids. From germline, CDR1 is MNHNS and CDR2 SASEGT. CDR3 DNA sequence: TGTGCCAGCAGTGAAGCCGACAGGTCCTACGAGCAGTACGTC. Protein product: CASSEADRSYEQYV.

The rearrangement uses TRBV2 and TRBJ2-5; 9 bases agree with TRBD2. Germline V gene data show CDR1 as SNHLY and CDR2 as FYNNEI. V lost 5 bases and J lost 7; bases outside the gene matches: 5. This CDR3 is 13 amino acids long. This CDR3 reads CASSRGAGGTQYF. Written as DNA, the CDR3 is TGTGCCAGCAGTCGGGGAGCGGGGGGGACCCAGTACTTC. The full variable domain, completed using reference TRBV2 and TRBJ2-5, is EPEVTQTPSHQVTQMGQEVILRCVPISNHLYFYWYRQILGQKVEFLVSFYNNEISEKSEIFDDQFSVERPDGSNFTLKIRSTKLEDSAMYFCASSRGAGGTQYFGPGTRLLVL.

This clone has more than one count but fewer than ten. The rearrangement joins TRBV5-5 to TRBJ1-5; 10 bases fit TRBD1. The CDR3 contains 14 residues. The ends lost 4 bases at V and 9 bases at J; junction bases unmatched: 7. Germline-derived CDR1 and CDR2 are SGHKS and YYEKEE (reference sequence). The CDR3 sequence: CASSGTGAGRPQHF. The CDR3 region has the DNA TGTGCCAGCAGCGGGACAGGGGCCGGTCGGCCCCAGCATTTT.

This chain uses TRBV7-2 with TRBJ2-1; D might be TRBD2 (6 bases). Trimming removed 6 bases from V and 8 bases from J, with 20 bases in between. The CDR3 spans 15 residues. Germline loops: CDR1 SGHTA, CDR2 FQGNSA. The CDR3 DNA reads TGTGCCAGCAGTTTTCGAGCGGAGGGATGGGATGAGCAGTTCTTC. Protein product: CASSFRAEGWDEQFF.

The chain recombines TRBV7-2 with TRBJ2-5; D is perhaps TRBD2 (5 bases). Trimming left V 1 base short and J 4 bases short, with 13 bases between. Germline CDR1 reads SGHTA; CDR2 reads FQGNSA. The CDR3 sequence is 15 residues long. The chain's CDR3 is CASSLGLLAGETQYF. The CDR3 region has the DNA TGTGCCAGCAGCTTAGGACTGCTGGCGGGAGAGACCCAGTACTTC.

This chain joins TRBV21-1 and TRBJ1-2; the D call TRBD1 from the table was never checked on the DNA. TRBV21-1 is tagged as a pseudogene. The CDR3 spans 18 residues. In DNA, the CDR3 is TGTGCCAGCAGCAAAGTGGTAGAAAGACAGGGTTTAGTGGGCGGCTACACCTTC. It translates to CASSKVVERQGLVGGYTF.

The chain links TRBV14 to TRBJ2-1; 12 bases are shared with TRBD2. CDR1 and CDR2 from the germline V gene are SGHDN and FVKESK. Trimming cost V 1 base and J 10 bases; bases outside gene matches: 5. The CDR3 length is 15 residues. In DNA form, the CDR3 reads TGTGCCAGCAGCCAAGTTTCTAGCGGGAGGGGGGAGCAGTTCTTC. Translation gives CASSQVSSGRGEQFF.

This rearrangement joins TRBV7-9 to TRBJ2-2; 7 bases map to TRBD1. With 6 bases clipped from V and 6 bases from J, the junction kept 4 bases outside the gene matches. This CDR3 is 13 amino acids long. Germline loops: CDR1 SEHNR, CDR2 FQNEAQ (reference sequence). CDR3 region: CASSPTGPGELFF. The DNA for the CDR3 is TGTGCCAGCAGTCCGACAGGGCCCGGGGAGCTGTTTTTT.

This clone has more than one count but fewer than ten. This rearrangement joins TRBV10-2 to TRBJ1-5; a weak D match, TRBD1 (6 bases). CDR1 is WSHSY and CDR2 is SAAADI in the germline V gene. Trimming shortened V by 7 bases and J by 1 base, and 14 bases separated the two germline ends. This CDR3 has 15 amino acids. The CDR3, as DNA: TGCGCCAGCAACCAAGGGACACTGAGCAATCAGCCCCAGCATTTT. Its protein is CASNQGTLSNQPQHF.

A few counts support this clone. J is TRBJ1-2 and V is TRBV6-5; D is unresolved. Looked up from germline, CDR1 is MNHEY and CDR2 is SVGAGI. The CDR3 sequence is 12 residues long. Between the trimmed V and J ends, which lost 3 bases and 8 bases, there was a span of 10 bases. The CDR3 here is CASSYNAQGYTF. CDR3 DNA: TGTGCCAGCAGTTATAACGCCCAGGGCTACACCTTC.

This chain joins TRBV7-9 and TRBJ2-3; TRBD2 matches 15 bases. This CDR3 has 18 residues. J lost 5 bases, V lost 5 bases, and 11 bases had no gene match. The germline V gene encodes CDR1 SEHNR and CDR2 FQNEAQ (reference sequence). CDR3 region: CASSAGTSGRPAIDTQYF. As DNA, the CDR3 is TGTGCCAGCAGCGCCGGGACTAGCGGGAGGCCGGCAATAGATACGCAGTATTTT. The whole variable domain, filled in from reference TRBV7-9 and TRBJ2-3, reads DTGVSQNPRHKITKRGQNVTFRCDPISEHNRLYWYRQTLGQGPEFLTYFQNEAQLEKSRLLSDRFSAERPKGSFSTLEIQRTEQGDSAMYLCASSAGTSGRPAIDTQYFGPGTRLTVL.

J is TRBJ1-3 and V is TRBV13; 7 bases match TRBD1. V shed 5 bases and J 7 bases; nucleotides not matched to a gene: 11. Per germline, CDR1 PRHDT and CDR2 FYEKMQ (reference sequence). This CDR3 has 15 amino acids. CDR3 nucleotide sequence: TGTGCCAGCAGCCCTCGGTCGGACAGGTGGAACACCATATATTTT. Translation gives CASSPRSDRWNTIYF.

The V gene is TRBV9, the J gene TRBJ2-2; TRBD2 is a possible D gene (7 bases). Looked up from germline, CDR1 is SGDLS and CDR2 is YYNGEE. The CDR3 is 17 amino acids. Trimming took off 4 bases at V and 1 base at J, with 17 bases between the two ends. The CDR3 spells CASSSFLGGLNTGELFF. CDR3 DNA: TGTGCCAGCAGCTCCTTCTTGGGGGGGCTGAACACCGGGGAGCTGTTTTTT.

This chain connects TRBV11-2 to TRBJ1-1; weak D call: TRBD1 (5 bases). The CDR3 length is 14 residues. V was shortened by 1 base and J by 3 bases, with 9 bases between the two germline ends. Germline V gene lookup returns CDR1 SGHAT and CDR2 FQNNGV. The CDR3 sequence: CASSLGGRDTEAFF. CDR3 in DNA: TGTGCCAGCAGCTTAGGGGGCAGGGACACTGAAGCTTTCTTT.

DNA for the CDR3: TGTGCCAGCAGTTGGAAAAGTTTGGGAGAAGAGCAGTTCTTC. Its translation: CASSWKSLGEEQFF. The chain has TRBV27 and TRBJ2-1, with D possibly being TRBD2 (5 bases). Germline loops: CDR1 MNHEY, CDR2 SMNVEV (reference sequence). V shed 4 bases and J shed 10 bases, with 17 bases lying between them. The CDR3 has 14 residues.

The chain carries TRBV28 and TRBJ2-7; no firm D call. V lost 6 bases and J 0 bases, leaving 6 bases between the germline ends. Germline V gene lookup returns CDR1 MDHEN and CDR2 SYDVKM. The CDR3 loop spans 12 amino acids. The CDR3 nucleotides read TGTGCCAGCAGCGCGAGCTCCTACGAGCAGTACGTC. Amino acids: CASSASSYEQYV.

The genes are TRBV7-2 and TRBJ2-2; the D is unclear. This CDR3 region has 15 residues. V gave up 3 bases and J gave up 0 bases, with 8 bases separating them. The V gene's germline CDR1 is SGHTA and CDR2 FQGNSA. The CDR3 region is CASSFPYSNTGELFF. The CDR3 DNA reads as TGTGCCAGCAGCTTCCCCTACTCGAACACCGGGGAGCTGTTTTTT.

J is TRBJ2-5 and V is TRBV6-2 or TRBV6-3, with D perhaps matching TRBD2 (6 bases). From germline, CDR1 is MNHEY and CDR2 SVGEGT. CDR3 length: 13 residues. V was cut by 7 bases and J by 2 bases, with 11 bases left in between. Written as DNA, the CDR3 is TGTGCCAGCACCCCCGCGGGGCAAGAGACCCAGTACTTC. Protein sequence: CASTPAGQETQYF.